A single sample gave rise to the 6 T cell receptor beta chains below, sequenced in a study of T cells in narcolepsy (dated by TCRdb to about 2018). Libraries were constructed by the immunoSEQ multiplex PCR assay. TCRdb stores this immuneACCESS table with in-frame sequences only. Part of the clones is absent; in the studies checked, under half of the shortfall reflects unresolved V genes, and no reason is known for the rest. The sample records around 34,000 clones, 60% to 85% of which are singletons. The top ten constitute around 3.8% of the sample. The source material was memory (CD45RA-) CD4+ T cells from blood. This sample's cell subset or site label indicates: memory T cells sorted ex vivo from peripheral blood. The receptors were sampled from a human donor in good health.

This chain links TRBV30 with TRBJ2-3; 7 nucleotides align to TRBD2. The ends lost 3 bases at V and 4 bases at J; junction bases unmatched: 10. This CDR3 comprises 15 residues. The germline CDR1 and CDR2 sequences are GTSNPN and SVGIG (reference sequence). The CDR3 loop reads CAWRFGGSLPDTQYF. In nucleotides, the CDR3 is TGTGCCTGGAGGTTCGGCGGGAGTCTTCCAGATACGCAGTATTTT.

The chain couples TRBV30 to TRBJ1-2; 8 nucleotides agree with TRBD1. Losses at the gene ends were 4 bases for V and 1 base for J; bases not matched to a gene: 5. CDR1 is GTSNPN, CDR2 SVGIG, per germline (reference sequence). The CDR3 sequence is 14 residues long. CDR3 sequence (DNA): TGTGCCTGGACCCGGGACAGGCGTAACTATGGCTACACCTTC. It encodes CAWTRDRRNYGYTF.

This sequence joins TRBV7-8 and TRBJ1-5; D gene uncertain. CDR3 size: 14 residues. Per the germline V gene, CDR1 is SGHVS and CDR2 is FQNEAQ. The ends were cut back, 1 base at V and 6 bases at J, with 10 bases in the middle. The CDR3 loop is CASSLESTSQPQHF. In DNA form, the CDR3 reads TGTGCCAGCAGCTTAGAATCAACGAGTCAGCCCCAGCATTTT.

The rearrangement joins TRBV6-5 to TRBJ2-7; a weak D match, TRBD1 (5 bases). This CDR3 comprises 15 residues. The germline V and J ends were trimmed by 4 bases and 7 bases, with 20 bases remaining between them. Germline V CDR1 and CDR2: MNHEY, SVGAGI. The CDR3 spells CASSSQAGFAREQYF. CDR3 nucleotide sequence: TGTGCCAGCAGTTCGCAGGCAGGGTTCGCTCGGGAGCAGTACTTC.

V gene TRBV6-1 combines with J gene TRBJ1-1, with D hard to call. Germline CDR1 is MNHNS and CDR2 is SASEGT. Trimming pared 8 bases from V and 9 bases from J, leaving 16 bases between. The CDR3 extends over 12 amino acids. For the CDR3, the DNA is TGTGCCAGCTCTCAGGTGGGGTCGAAAGCTTTCTTT. This encodes CASSQVGSKAFF.

This chain uses TRBV7-3 with TRBJ2-3; D gene unclear. Per germline, CDR1 SGHTA and CDR2 FQGTGA. V was clipped by 5 bases and J by 0 bases, with 6 bases between them. There are 13 residues in the CDR3. CDR3 DNA sequence: TGTGCCAGCAGCCGCATTAGCACAGATACGCAGTATTTT. Its protein product is CASSRISTDTQYF.